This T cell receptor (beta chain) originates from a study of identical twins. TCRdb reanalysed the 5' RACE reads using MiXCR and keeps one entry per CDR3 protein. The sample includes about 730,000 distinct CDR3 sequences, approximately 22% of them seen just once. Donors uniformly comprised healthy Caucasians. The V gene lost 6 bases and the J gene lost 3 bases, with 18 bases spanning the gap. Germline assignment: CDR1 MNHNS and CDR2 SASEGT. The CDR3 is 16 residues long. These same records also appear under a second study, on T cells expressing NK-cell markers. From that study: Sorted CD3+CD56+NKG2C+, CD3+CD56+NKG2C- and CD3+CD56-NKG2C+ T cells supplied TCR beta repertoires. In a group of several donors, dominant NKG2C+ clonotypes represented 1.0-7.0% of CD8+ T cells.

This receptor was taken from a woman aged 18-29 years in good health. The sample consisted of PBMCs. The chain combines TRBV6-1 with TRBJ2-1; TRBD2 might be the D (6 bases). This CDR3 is CASRSSGPYDYNEQFF. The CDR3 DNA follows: TGTGCCAGCAGAAGTAGCGGACCGTACGACTACAATGAGCAGTTCTTC.